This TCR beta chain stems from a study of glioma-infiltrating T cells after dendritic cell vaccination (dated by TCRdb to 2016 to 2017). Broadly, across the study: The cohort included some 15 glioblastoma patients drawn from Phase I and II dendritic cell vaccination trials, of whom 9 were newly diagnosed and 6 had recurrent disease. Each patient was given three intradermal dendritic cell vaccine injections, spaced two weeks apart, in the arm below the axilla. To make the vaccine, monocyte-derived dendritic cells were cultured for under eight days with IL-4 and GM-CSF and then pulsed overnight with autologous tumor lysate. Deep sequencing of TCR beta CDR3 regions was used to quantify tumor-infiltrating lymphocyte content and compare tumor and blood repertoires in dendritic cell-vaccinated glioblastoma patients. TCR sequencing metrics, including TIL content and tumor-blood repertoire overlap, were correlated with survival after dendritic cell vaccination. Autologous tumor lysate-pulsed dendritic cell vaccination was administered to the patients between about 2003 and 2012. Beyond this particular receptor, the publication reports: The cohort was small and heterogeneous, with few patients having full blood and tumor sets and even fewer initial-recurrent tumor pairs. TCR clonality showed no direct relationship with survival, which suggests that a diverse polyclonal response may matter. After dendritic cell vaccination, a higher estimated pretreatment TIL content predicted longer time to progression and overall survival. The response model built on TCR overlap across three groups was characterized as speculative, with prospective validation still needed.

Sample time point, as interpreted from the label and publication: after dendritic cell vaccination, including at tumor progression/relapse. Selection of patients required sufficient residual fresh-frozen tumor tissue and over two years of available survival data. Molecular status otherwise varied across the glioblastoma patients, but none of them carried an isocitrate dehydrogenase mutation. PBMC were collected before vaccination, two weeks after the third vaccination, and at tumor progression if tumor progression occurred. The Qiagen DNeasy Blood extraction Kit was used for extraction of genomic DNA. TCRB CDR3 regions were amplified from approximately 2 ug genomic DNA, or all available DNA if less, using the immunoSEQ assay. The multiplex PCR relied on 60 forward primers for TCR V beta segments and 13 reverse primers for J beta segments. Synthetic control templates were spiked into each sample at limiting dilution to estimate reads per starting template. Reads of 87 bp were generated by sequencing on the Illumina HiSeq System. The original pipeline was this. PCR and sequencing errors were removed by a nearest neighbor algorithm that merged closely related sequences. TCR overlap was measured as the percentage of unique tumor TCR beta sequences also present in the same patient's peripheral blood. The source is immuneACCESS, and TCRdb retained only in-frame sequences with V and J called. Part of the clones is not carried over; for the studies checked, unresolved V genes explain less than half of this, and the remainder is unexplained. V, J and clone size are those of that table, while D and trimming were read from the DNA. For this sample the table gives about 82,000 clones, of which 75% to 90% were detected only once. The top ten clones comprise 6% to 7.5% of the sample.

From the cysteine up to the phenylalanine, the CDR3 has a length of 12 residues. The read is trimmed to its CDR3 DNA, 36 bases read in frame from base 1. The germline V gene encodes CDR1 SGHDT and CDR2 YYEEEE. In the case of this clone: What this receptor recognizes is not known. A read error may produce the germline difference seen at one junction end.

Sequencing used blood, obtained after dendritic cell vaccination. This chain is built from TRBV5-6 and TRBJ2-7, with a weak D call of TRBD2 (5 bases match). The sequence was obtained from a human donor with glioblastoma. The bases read TGTGCCAGCAGCTTGGGGGCGGGCCGGGTGCACTTC. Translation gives CASSLGAGRVHF. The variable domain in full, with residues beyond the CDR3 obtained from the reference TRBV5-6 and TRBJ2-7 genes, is DAGVTQSPTHLIKTRGQQVTLRCSPKSGHDTVSWYQQALGQGPQFIFQYYEEEERQRGNFPDRFSGHQFPNYSSELNVNALLLGDSALYLCASSLGAGRVHFGPGTRLTVT.